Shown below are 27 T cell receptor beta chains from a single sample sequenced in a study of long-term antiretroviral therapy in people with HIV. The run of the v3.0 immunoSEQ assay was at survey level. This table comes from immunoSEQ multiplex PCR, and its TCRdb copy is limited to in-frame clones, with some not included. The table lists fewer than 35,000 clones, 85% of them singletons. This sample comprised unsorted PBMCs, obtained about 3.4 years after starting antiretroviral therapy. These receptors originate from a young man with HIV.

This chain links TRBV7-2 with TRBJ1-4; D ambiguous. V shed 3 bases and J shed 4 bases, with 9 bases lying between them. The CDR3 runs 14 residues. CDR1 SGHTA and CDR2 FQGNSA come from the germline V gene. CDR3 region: CASSLAGLNEKLFF. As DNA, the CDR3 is TGTGCCAGCAGCTTGGCAGGCCTTAATGAAAAACTGTTTTTT.

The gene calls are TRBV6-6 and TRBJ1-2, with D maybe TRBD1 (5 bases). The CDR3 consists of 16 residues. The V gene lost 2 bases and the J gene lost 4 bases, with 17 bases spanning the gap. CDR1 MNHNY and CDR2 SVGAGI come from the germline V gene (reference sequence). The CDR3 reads CASSYGRGGAGYGYTF. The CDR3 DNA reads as TGTGCCAGCAGTTACGGACGGGGTGGGGCGGGCTATGGCTACACCTTC.

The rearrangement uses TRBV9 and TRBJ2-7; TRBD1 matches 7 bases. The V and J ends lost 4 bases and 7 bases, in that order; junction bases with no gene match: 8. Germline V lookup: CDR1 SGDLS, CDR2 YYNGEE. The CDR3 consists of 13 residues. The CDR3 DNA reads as TGTGCCAGCAGCTCCGGGACAGCTCAAGAGCAGTACTTC. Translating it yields CASSSGTAQEQYF.

As DNA, the CDR3 is TGTGCCAGCAGTTTTTCGCGGGGACTCTCCCTTTCTGGGGCCAACGTCCTGACTTTC. It translates to CASSFSRGLSLSGANVLTF. The V gene is TRBV27, the J gene TRBJ2-6; possible D gene TRBD2, 6 bases. CDR3 length equals 19 residues. CDR1 and CDR2 from the germline V gene are MNHEY and SMNVEV (reference sequence). Trimming removed 3 bases at V and 1 base at J, with 19 bases between.

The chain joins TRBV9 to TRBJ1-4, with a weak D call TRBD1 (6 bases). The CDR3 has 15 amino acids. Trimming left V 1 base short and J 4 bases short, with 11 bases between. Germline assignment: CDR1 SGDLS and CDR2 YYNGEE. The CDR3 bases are TGTGCCAGCAGCGTAAGGACAGCTTTTAATGAAAAACTGTTTTTT. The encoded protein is CASSVRTAFNEKLFF.

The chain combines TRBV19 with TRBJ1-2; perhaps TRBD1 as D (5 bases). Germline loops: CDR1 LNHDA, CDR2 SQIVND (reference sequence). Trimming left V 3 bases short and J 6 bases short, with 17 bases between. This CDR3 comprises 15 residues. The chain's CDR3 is CASSMEGSGSNGYTF. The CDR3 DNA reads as TGTGCCAGTAGTATGGAGGGGTCAGGATCGAATGGCTACACCTTC. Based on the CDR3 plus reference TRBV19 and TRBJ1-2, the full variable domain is DGGITQSPKYLFRKEGQNVTLSCEQNLNHDAMYWYRQDPGQGLRLIYYSQIVNDFQKGDIAEGYSVSREKKESFPLTVTSAQKNPTAFYLCASSMEGSGSNGYTFGSGTRLTVV.

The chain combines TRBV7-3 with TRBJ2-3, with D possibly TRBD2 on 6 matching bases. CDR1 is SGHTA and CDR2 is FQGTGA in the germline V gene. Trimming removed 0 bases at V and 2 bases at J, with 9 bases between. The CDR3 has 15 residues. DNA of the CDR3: TGTGCCAGCAGCTTAACCGGGGGTCTCACAGATACGCAGTATTTT. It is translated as CASSLTGGLTDTQYF.

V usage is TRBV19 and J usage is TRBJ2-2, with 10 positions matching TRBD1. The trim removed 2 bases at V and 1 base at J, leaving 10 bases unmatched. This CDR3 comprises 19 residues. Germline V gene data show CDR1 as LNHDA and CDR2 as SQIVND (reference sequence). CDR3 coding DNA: TGTGCCAGTAGTATAAGGGACAGGGGTTGGGAAGGGAACACCGGGGAGCTGTTTTTT. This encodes CASSIRDRGWEGNTGELFF.

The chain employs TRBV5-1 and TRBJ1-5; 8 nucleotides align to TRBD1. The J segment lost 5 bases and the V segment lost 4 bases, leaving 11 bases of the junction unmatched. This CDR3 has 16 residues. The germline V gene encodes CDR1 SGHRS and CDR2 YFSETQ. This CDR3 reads CASSGGTGGADQPQHF. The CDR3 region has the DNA TGCGCCAGCAGCGGAGGGACAGGCGGCGCCGATCAGCCCCAGCATTTT.

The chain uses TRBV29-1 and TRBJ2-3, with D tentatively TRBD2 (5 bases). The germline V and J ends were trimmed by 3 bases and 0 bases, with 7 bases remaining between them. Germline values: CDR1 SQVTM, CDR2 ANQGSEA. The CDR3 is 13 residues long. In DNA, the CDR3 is TGCAGCGTTGATGAGGGTAGCACAGATACGCAGTATTTT. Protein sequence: CSVDEGSTDTQYF.

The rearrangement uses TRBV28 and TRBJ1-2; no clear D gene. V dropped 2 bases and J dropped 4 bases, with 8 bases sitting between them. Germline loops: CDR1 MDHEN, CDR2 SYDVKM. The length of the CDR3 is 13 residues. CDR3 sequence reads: CASSLQTSYGYTF. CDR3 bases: TGTGCCAGCAGTTTACAGACGAGCTATGGCTACACCTTC.

CDR3 sequence: CASVQGGTEAFF. DNA of the CDR3: TGTGCCAGTGTACAGGGGGGCACTGAAGCTTTCTTT. The chain joins TRBV19 to TRBJ1-1; TRBD1 aligns across 8 bases. CDR1 and CDR2 from the germline V gene are LNHDA and SQIVND (reference sequence). The CDR3 has 12 amino acids. Losses at the gene ends were 8 bases for V and 4 bases for J; bases not matched to a gene: 3. The full variable domain, with the rest looked up from reference TRBV19 and TRBJ1-1, is DGGITQSPKYLFRKEGQNVTLSCEQNLNHDAMYWYRQDPGQGLRLIYYSQIVNDFQKGDIAEGYSVSREKKESFPLTVTSAQKNPTAFYLCASVQGGTEAFFGQGTRLTVV.

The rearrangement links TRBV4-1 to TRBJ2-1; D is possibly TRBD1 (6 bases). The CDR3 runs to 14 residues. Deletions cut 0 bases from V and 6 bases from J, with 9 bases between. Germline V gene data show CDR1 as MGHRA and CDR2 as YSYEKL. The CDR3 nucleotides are TGCGCCAGCAGCCAAGAGGCCAGGGGCAATGAGCAGTTCTTC. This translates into CASSQEARGNEQFF.

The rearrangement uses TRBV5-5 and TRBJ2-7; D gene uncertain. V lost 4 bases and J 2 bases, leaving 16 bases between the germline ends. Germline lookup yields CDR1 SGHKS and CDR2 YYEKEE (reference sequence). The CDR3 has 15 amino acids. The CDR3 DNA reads TGTGCCAGCAGCATGGACGCCCGAGAGACCTACGAGCAGTACTTC. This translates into CASSMDARETYEQYF.

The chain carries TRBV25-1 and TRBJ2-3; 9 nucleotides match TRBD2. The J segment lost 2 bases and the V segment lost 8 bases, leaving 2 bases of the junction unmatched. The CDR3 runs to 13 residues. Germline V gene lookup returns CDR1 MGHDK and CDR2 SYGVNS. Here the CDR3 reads CASGGRATDTQYF. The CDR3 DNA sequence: TGTGCCAGCGGCGGGAGGGCCACAGATACGCAGTATTTT.

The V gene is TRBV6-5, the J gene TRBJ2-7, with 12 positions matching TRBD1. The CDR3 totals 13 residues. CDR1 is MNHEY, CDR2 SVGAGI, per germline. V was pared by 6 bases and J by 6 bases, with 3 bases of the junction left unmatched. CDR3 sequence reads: CASSRDRGLEQYF. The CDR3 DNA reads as TGTGCCAGCAGCCGGGACAGGGGGCTCGAGCAGTACTTC.

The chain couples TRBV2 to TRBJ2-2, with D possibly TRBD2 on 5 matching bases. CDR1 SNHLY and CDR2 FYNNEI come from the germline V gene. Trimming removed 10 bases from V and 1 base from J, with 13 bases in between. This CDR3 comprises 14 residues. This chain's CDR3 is CATSRAENTGELFF. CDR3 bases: TGTGCCACCTCGAGAGCGGAGAACACCGGGGAGCTGTTTTTT.

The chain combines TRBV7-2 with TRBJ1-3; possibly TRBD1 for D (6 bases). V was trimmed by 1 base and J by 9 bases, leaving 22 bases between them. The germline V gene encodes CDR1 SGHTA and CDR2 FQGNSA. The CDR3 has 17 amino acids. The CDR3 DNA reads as TGTGCCAGCAGCTTAGATCCCGCGGGGGGCGCGACTGGCACCATATATTTT. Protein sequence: CASSLDPAGGATGTIYF.

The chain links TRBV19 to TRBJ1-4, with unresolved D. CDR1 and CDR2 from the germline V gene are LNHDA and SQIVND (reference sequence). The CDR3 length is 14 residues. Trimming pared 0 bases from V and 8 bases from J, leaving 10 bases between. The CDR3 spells CASSIDPRSEKLFF. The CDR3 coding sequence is TGTGCCAGTAGTATAGACCCCCGGTCGGAAAAACTGTTTTTT.

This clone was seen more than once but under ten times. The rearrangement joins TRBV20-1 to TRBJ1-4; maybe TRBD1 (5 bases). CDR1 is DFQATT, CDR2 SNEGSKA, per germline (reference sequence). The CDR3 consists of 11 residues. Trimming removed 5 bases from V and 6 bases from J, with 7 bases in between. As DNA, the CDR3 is TGCAGTGCTTTCAGGGATGAAAAACTGTTTTTT. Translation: CSAFRDEKLFF.

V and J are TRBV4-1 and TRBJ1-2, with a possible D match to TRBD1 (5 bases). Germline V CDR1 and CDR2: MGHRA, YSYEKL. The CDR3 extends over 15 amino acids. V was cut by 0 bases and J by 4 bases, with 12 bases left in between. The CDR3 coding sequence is TGCGCCAGCAGCCAAGATAACCGGGGGACCTATGGCTACACCTTC. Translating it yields CASSQDNRGTYGYTF.

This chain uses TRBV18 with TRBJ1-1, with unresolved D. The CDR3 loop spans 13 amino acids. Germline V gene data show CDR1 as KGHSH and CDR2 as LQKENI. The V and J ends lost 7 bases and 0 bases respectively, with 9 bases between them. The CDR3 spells CASFPQLNTEAFF. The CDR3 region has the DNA TGTGCCAGCTTTCCACAGCTGAACACTGAAGCTTTCTTT. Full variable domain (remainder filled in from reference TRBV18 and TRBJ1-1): NAGVMQNPRHLVRRRGQEARLRCSPMKGHSHVYWYRQLPEEGLKFMVYLQKENIIDESGMPKERFSAEFPKEGPSILRIQQVVRGDSAAYFCASFPQLNTEAFFGQGTRLTVV.

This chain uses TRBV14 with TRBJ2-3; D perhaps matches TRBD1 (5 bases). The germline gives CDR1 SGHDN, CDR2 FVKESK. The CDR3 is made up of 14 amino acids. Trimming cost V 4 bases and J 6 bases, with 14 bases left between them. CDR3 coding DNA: TGTGCCAGCAGCCTGGACACTCAGCAGGATACGCAGTATTTT. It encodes CASSLDTQQDTQYF. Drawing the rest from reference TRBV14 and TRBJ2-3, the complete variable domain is EAGVTQFPSHSVIEKGQTVTLRCDPISGHDNLYWYRRVMGKEIKFLLHFVKESKQDESGMPNNRFLAERTGGTYSTLKVQPAELEDSGVYFCASSLDTQQDTQYFGPGTRLTVL.

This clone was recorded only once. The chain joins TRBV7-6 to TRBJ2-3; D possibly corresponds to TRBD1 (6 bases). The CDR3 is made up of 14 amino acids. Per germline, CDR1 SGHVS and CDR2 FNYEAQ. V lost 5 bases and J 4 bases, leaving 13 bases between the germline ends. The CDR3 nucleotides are TGTGCCAGCAGCCCAACAGGGTCAGCAGATACGCAGTATTTT. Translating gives CASSPTGSADTQYF.

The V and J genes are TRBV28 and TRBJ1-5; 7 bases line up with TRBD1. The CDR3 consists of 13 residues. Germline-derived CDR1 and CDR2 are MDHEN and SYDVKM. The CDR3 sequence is CSGQGVGNQPQHF. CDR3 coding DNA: TGTTCGGGGCAGGGGGTTGGCAATCAGCCCCAGCATTTT.

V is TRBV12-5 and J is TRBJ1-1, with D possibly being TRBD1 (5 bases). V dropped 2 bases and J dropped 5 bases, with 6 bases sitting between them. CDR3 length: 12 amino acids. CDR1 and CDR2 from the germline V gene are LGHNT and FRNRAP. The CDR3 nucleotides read TGTGCTAGTGGTTTGCCAGGGACTGAAGCTTTCTTT. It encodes CASGLPGTEAFF.

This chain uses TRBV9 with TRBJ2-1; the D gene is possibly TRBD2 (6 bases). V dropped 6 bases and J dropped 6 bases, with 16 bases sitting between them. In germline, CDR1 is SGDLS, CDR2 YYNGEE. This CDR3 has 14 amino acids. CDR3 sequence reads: CASTLGTGGNEQFF. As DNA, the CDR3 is TGTGCCAGCACCTTGGGGACTGGGGGCAATGAGCAGTTCTTC.